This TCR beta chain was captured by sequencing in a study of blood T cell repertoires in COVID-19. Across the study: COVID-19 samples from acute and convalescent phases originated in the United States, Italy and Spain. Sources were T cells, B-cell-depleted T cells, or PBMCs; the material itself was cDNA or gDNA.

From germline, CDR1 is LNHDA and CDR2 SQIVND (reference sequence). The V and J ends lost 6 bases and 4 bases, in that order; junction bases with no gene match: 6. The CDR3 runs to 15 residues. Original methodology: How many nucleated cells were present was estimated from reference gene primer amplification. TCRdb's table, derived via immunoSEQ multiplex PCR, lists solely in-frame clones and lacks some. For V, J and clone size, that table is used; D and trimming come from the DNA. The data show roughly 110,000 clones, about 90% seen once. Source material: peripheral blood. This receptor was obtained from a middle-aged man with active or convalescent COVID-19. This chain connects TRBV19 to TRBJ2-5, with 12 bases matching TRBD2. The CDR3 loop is CASSPQGLAGETQYF. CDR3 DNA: TGTGCCAGTAGCCCCCAGGGACTAGCGGGAGAGACCCAGTACTTC. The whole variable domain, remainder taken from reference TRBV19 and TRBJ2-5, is DGGITQSPKYLFRKEGQNVTLSCEQNLNHDAMYWYRQDPGQGLRLIYYSQIVNDFQKGDIAEGYSVSREKKESFPLTVTSAQKNPTAFYLCASSPQGLAGETQYFGPGTRLLVL.